Below, one TCR beta chain is given with its context. The antigen remains undetermined. CDR1 and CDR2 (germline): GTSNPN, SVGIG (reference sequence). The CDR3 contains 13 residues. The germline V and J ends were trimmed by 0 bases and 5 bases, with 10 bases remaining between them. Primers included in the PCR were 60 Vbeta and 13 Jbeta primers. Clones were sequenced by immunoSEQ multiplex PCR, and TCRdb holds only the in-frame ones, with some missing. Its table records around 53,000 clones. The source of the sample is a study of cytomegalovirus exposure and HLA in healthy donors. Study observations and caveats: A missense DCLRE1C variant was associated with V- and J-gene trimming of TCR beta chains in a later analysis, and an independent cohort replicated the association.

The chain has TRBV30 and TRBJ1-2; D remains ambiguous. What was sequenced was PBMCs. The TCR sequence derives from a woman younger than 45 in good health and CMV-seropositive. The CDR3, as DNA: TGTGCCTGGAGTGTAACCAACAGATATGGCTACACCTTC. This sequence encodes CAWSVTNRYGYTF. The complete variable domain, with remaining parts taken from reference TRBV30 and TRBJ1-2, reads SQTIHQWPATLVQPVGSPLSLECTVEGTSNPNLYWYRQAAGRGLQLLFYSVGIGQISSEVPQNLSASRPQDRQFILSSKKLLLSDSGFYLCAWSVTNRYGYTFGSGTRLTVV.